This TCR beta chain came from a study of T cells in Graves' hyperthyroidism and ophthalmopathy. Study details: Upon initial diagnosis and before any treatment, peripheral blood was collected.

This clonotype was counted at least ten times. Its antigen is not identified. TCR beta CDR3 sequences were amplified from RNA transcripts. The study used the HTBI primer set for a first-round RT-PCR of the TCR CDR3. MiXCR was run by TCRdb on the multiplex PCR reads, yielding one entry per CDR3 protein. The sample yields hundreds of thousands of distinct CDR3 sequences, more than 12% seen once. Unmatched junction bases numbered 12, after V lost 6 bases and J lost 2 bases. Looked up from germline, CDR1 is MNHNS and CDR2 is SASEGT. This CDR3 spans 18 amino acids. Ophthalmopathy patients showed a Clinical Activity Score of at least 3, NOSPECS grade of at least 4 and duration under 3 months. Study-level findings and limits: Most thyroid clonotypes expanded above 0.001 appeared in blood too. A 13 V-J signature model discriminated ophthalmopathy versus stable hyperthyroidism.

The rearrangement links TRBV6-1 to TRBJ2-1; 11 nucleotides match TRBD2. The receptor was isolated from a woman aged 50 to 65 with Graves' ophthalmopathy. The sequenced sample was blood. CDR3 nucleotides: TGTGCCAGCAGGACCGGGACTAGCGGTTTGGGCGCCTACAATGAGCAGTTCTTC. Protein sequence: CASRTGTSGLGAYNEQFF.